Listed below are T cell receptor beta chains from one sample, sequenced in a study of neurological immune-mediated disorders. TCRdb redid the calling of the 5' RACE reads with MiXCR, one entry per CDR3 protein. The data hold tens of thousands of distinct CDR3 sequences, with just over 2.5% observed a single time. Sequencing was performed on PBMCs. These receptors were collected from a woman in her 30s with multiple sclerosis. CDR3s include the opening cysteine and the closing phenylalanine or tryptophan. The order of the fields is J gene, D gene, V gene, clone size, CDR3 protein, CDR3 DNA. A D gene is named only where the DNA matches it firmly. The size field reads how often the clone was seen (once, few, many) or a class if it is expanded.

J: TRBJ2-3
D: TRBD1
V: TRBV4-3
size: many
CDR3: CASSQDRGRTDTQYF
DNA: TGCGCCAGCAGCCAAGATAGGGGGCGGACAGATACGCAGTATTTT

J: TRBJ2-2
D: TRBD2
V: TRBV7-2
size: many
CDR3: CASSRYWTGLAGENTGELFF
DNA: TGTGCCAGCAGTCGGTACTGGACGGGACTAGCGGGAGAGAACACCGGGGAGCTGTTTTTT

J: TRBJ2-1
D: TRBD2
V: TRBV10-3
size: many
CDR3: CATSGRANEQFF
DNA: TGTGCCACTAGCGGGAGGGCCAATGAGCAGTTCTTC

J: TRBJ2-7
D: -
V: TRBV6-6
size: many
CDR3: CASSYSGGSGLFSYEQYF
DNA: TGTGCCAGCAGTTACTCAGGGGGTAGCGGGCTTTTCTCCTACGAGCAGTACTTC

J: TRBJ1-2
D: -
V: TRBV20-1
size: many
CDR3: CSARADSVFYGYTF
DNA: TGCAGTGCTAGAGCTGACAGTGTGTTCTATGGCTACACCTTC

J: TRBJ2-2
D: TRBD2
V: TRBV20-1
size: many
CDR3: CSARGPPTSANTGELFF
DNA: TGCAGTGCTAGAGGCCCCCCAACTAGCGCCAACACCGGGGAGCTGTTTTTT

J: TRBJ1-2
D: TRBD1
V: TRBV6-6
size: many
CDR3: CASTGGADYGYTF
DNA: TGTGCCAGCACAGGGGGCGCCGACTATGGCTACACCTTC

J: TRBJ2-1
D: -
V: TRBV24-1
size: many
CDR3: CATEDGRSSYNEQFF
DNA: TGTGCCACCGAAGACGGCCGTAGCTCCTACAATGAGCAGTTCTTC

J: TRBJ1-6
D: TRBD1
V: TRBV7-2
size: many
CDR3: CASSSPGGNSPLHF
DNA: TGTGCCAGCAGCTCACCAGGGGGTAATTCACCCCTCCACTTT

J: TRBJ2-2
D: TRBD2
V: TRBV5-1
size: many
CDR3: CASSAGGANTGELFF
DNA: TGCGCCAGCAGCGCGGGAGGCGCGAACACCGGGGAGCTGTTTTTT

J: TRBJ2-7
D: TRBD1
V: TRBV25-1
size: many
CDR3: CASLIGEGDSLFYEQYF
DNA: TGTGCCAGCCTCATTGGCGAAGGGGACAGCCTATTCTACGAGCAGTACTTC

J: TRBJ2-1
D: TRBD2
V: TRBV28
size: many
CDR3: CASSFFGTSGGSSYNEQFF
DNA: TGTGCCAGCAGTTTTTTCGGGACTAGCGGGGGTAGCTCCTACAATGAGCAGTTCTTC

J: TRBJ2-1
D: TRBD2
V: TRBV24-1
size: many
CDR3: CATSEDAGGSYNEQFF
DNA: TGTGCCACCAGTGAAGATGCGGGGGGCTCCTACAATGAGCAGTTCTTC

J: TRBJ2-1
D: -
V: TRBV5-1
size: many
CDR3: CASSSLAYNEQFF
DNA: TGCGCCAGCAGCTCCCTAGCTTACAATGAGCAGTTCTTC

J: TRBJ2-1
D: TRBD1
V: TRBV12-3/TRBV12-4
size: many
CDR3: CASGTGGLGEIGNEQFF
DNA: TGTGCCAGCGGGACAGGGGGCCTGGGGGAGATCGGGAATGAGCAGTTCTTC

J: TRBJ2-7
D: TRBD1
V: TRBV29-1
size: many
CDR3: CSVGPGQGANEQYF
DNA: TGCAGCGTTGGACCTGGGCAGGGGGCCAACGAGCAGTACTTC

J: TRBJ1-2
D: TRBD1
V: TRBV6-5
size: many
CDR3: CASTRSGTGVYDGYTF
DNA: TGTGCCAGCACAAGGTCCGGGACAGGGGTTTACGATGGCTACACCTTC

J: TRBJ1-2
D: -
V: TRBV7-9
size: many
CDR3: CASSSEFNYGYTF
DNA: TGTGCCAGCAGCTCAGAATTCAACTATGGCTACACCTTC

J: TRBJ2-1
D: TRBD2
V: TRBV18
size: many
CDR3: CASSPPSGPDEQFF
DNA: TGTGCCAGCTCACCCCCTAGCGGGCCCGATGAGCAGTTCTTC

J: TRBJ1-2
D: -
V: TRBV29-1
size: medium-sized
CDR3: CSAGTYNYGYTF
DNA: TGCAGCGCTGGGACCTATAACTATGGCTACACCTTC

J: TRBJ1-2
D: -
V: TRBV5-1
size: many
CDR3: CASSLVGERGGYTF
DNA: TGCGCCAGCAGCTTGGTAGGAGAACGGGGTGGCTACACCTTC

J: TRBJ2-5
D: -
V: TRBV20-1
size: many
CDR3: CSVEDRWDQETQYF
DNA: TGCAGTGTTGAAGACAGGTGGGACCAAGAGACCCAGTACTTC

J: TRBJ1-6
D: TRBD1
V: TRBV5-1
size: many
CDR3: CASSLSGDRDSPLHF
DNA: TGCGCCAGCAGCTTGTCGGGGGACAGAGATTCACCCCTCCACTTT

J: TRBJ2-3
D: -
V: TRBV29-1
size: many
CDR3: CSVDGVYTTDTQYF
DNA: TGCAGCGTTGATGGGGTATATACCACAGATACGCAGTATTTT

J: TRBJ1-1
D: -
V: TRBV5-1
size: few
CDR3: CASSDRNTEAFF
DNA: TGCGCCAGCTCCGACAGGAACACTGAAGCTTTCTTT

J: TRBJ2-2
D: -
V: TRBV11-2
size: many
CDR3: CASSLEAGLNTGELFF
DNA: TGTGCCAGCAGCTTAGAGGCAGGGTTGAACACCGGGGAGCTGTTTTTT

J: TRBJ2-1
D: TRBD2
V: TRBV20-1
size: many
CDR3: CSGLADYNEQFF
DNA: TGCAGTGGCCTAGCGGACTACAATGAGCAGTTCTTC